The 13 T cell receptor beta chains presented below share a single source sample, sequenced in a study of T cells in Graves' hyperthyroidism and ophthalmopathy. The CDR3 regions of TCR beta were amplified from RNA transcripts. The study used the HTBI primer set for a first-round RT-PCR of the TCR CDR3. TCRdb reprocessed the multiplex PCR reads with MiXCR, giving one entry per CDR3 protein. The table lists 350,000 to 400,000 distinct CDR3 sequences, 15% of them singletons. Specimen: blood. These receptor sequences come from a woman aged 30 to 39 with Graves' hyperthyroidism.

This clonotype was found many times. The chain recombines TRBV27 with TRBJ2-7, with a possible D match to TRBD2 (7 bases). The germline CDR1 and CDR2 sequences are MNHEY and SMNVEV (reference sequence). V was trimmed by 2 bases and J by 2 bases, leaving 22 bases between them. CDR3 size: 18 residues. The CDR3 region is CASSLIGLQGGRAYEQYF. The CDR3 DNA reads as TGTGCCAGCAGTTTAATTGGTCTCCAAGGGGGGAGGGCCTACGAGCAGTACTTC.

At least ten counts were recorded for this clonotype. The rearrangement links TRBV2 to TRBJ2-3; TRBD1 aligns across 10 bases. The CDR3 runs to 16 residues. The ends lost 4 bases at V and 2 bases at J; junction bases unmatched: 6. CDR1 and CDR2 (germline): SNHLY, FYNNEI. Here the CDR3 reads CASSGRTGGNTDTQYF. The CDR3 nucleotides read TGTGCCAGCAGTGGAAGGACAGGGGGTAACACAGATACGCAGTATTTT.

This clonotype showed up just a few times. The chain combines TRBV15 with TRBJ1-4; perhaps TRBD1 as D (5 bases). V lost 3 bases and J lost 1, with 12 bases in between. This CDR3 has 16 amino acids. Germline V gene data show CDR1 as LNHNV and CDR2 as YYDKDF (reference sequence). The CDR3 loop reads CATSRVPGRTNEKLFF. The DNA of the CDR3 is TGTGCCACCAGCAGGGTCCCAGGGAGAACTAATGAAAAACTGTTTTTT. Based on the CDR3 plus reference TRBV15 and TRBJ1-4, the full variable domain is DAMVIQNPRYQVTQFGKPVTLSCSQTLNHNVMYWYQQKSSQAPKLLFHYYDKDFNNEADTPDNFQSRRPNTSFCFLDIRSPGLGDTAMYLCATSRVPGRTNEKLFFGSGTQLSVL.

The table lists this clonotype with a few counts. The CDR3 region is CAWSGQANEKLFF. The CDR3 coding sequence is TGTGCCTGGAGTGGGCAGGCAAATGAAAAACTGTTTTTT. J is TRBJ1-4 and V is TRBV30; D ambiguous. CDR1 and CDR2 from the germline V gene are GTSNPN and SVGIG (reference sequence). The CDR3 is made up of 13 amino acids. Trimming removed 1 base at V and 5 bases at J, with 8 bases between.

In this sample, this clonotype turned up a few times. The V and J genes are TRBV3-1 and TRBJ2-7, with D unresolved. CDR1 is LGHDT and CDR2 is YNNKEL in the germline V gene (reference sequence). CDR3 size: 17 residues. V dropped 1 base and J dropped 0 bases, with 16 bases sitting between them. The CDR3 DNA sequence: TGTGCCAGCAGCCAAGTAAGCGCATCCCCCCCCTCCTACGAGCAGTACTTC. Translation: CASSQVSASPPSYEQYF.

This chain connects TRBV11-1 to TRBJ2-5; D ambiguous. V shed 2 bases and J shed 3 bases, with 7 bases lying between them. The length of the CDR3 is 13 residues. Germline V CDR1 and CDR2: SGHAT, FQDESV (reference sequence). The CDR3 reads CASSLRRKETQYF. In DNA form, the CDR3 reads TGTGCCAGCAGCTTAAGGCGGAAAGAGACCCAGTACTTC.

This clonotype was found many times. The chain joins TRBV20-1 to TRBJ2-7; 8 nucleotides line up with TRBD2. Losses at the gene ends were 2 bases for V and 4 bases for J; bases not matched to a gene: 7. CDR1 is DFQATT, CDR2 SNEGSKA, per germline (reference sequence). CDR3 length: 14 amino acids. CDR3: CSARKAGVYYEQYF. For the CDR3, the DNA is TGCAGTGCTAGAAAAGCGGGAGTCTATTACGAGCAGTACTTC.

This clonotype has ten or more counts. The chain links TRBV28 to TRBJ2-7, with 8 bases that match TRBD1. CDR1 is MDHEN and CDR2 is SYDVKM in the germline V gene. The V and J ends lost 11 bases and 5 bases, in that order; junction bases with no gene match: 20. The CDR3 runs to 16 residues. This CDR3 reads CAARQGHLGQADEQYF. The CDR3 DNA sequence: TGTGCCGCCAGACAGGGCCACCTGGGACAGGCAGACGAGCAGTACTTC.

This chain's CDR3 is CASSTRADYPYGYTF. Written as DNA, the CDR3 is TGTGCCAGTAGTACCCGGGCGGACTATCCCTATGGCTACACCTTC. The chain carries TRBV19 and TRBJ1-2, with D uncertain. Looked up from germline, CDR1 is LNHDA and CDR2 is SQIVND (reference sequence). Trimming cost V 4 bases and J 4 bases, with 16 bases left between them. The CDR3 contains 15 residues. The full variable domain, with the rest looked up from reference TRBV19 and TRBJ1-2, is DGGITQSPKYLFRKEGQNVTLSCEQNLNHDAMYWYRQDPGQGLRLIYYSQIVNDFQKGDIAEGYSVSREKKESFPLTVTSAQKNPTAFYLCASSTRADYPYGYTFGSGTRLTVV.

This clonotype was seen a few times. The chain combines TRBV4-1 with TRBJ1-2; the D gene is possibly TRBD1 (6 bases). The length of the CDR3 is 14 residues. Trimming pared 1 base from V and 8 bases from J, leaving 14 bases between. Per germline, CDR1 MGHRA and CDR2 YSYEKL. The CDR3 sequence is CASSQGQADGGYTF. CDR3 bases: TGCGCCAGCAGCCAAGGACAGGCGGATGGAGGCTACACCTTC.

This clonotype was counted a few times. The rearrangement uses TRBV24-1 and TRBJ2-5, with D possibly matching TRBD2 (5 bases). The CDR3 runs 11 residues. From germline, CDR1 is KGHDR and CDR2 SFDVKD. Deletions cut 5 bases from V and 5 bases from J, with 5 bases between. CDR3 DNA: TGTGCCACCAGTGCGGGGGAGACCCAGTACTTC. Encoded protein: CATSAGETQYF.

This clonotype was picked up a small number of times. This chain's CDR3 is CASSKTGQSNEKLFF. CDR3 DNA sequence: TGTGCCAGCAGCAAAACCGGGCAGTCTAATGAAAAACTGTTTTTT. V gene TRBV9 combines with J gene TRBJ1-4; D call uncertain. The germline CDR1 and CDR2 sequences are SGDLS and YYNGEE. This CDR3 is 15 amino acids long. V shed 4 bases and J shed 3 bases, with 13 bases lying between them.

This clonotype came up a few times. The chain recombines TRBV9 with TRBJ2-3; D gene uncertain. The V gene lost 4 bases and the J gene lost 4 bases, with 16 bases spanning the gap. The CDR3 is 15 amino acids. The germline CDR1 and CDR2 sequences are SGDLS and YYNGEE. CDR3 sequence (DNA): TGTGCCAGCAGCCCAAGGACGGGCCGGGCAGATACGCAGTATTTT. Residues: CASSPRTGRADTQYF.